The 10 T cell receptor beta chains reported below all come from one sample, sequenced in a study of T-cell memory formation after mild COVID-19. TCRdb reprocessed the 5' RACE reads with MiXCR, giving one entry per CDR3 protein. The sample shows around 390,000 distinct CDR3 sequences, about 16% of them seen only once. The sample consisted of PBMCs or a T cell subset sorted from them (not recorded which). The receptors here all came from a man between 18 and 35 years old who had mild COVID-19 (a few samples of this study predate the infection). Cell type and time point are not known.

V usage is TRBV7-8 and J usage is TRBJ2-3; a possible D gene is TRBD2 (7 bases). This CDR3 is 16 amino acids long. V shed 5 bases and J shed 4 bases, with 19 bases lying between them. Germline V gene sequence: CDR1 SGHVS, CDR2 FQNEAQ. The CDR3 nucleotides read TGTGCCAGCAGCATTCGCGGGGGCCGAGGGGCAGATACGCAGTATTTT. This translates into CASSIRGGRGADTQYF.

The sample holds a few counts of this clonotype. The J gene is TRBJ2-3, the V gene TRBV7-2; TRBD1 agrees at 7 bases. V gave up 4 bases and J gave up 0 bases; unmatched junction bases: 7. Germline V gene data show CDR1 as SGHTA and CDR2 as FQGNSA. The CDR3 spans 16 residues. CDR3 in DNA: TGTGCCAGCAGCTCCTTGGGGACAGCTAGCACAGATACGCAGTATTTT. Encoded protein: CASSSLGTASTDTQYF.

This clonotype was seen at least ten times. J is TRBJ1-4 and V is TRBV4-2, with D tentatively TRBD1 (5 bases). Germline CDR1 and CDR2: LGHNA and YNFKEQ. The length of the CDR3 is 14 residues. V was shortened by 0 bases and J by 3 bases, with 5 bases between the two germline ends. The CDR3 DNA is TGTGCCAGCAGCCAAGAGACAGCTAATGAAAAACTGTTTTTT. Translated: CASSQETANEKLFF.

This chain joins TRBV29-1 and TRBJ1-1, with TRBD1 matching 10 bases. CDR1 is SQVTM, CDR2 ANQGSEA, per germline. The CDR3 covers 13 residues. Trimming at V came to 6 bases and at J to 1 base, leaving 2 bases not matched to a gene. The CDR3 DNA reads TGCAGCGTAGACAGGGGGCAGAACACTGAAGCTTTCTTT. Its protein product is CSVDRGQNTEAFF.

The chain couples TRBV12-3 or TRBV12-4 to TRBJ2-7; perhaps TRBD2 as D (5 bases). The CDR3 has 12 residues. Trimming cost V 2 bases and J 5 bases, with 7 bases left between them. The CDR3 coding sequence is TGTGCCAGCAGTTTACGTAGCGACGAGCAGTACTTC. Residues: CASSLRSDEQYF.

The J gene is TRBJ1-1, the V gene TRBV5-1, with D possibly TRBD1 on 6 matching bases. Germline lookup yields CDR1 SGHRS and CDR2 YFSETQ. V gave up 6 bases and J gave up 1 base, with 19 bases separating them. The CDR3 sequence is 16 residues long. The CDR3 is CASTYLSGEGNTEAFF. For the CDR3, the DNA is TGCGCCAGCACCTATCTCTCAGGGGAAGGGAACACTGAAGCTTTCTTT.

The chain combines TRBV7-2 with TRBJ2-4, with TRBD1 matching 8 bases. Trimming removed 4 bases from V and 7 bases from J; junction bases left unmatched: 6. Germline CDR1 reads SGHTA; CDR2 reads FQGNSA. The CDR3 has 14 residues. The CDR3, as DNA: TGTGCCAGCAGCTCATTTACAGGGGGTAACATTCAGTACTTC. This sequence encodes CASSSFTGGNIQYF.

This chain links TRBV4-1 with TRBJ2-3, with TRBD2 matching 10 bases. Germline V gene sequence: CDR1 MGHRA, CDR2 YSYEKL. This CDR3 comprises 17 residues. After removal of 0 bases from V and 7 bases from J, the junction contained 10 bases not matched to a gene. The CDR3 is CASSQEGGTSVRYTQYF. The CDR3 bases are TGCGCCAGCAGCCAAGAAGGGGGGACTAGCGTGAGATATACGCAGTATTTT.

This clonotype was seen repeatedly, ten times or more. The J gene is TRBJ2-5, the V gene TRBV6-5; D uncertain. Germline CDR1 and CDR2: MNHEY and SVGAGI. The CDR3 spans 15 residues. V shed 4 bases and J shed 5 bases, with 17 bases lying between them. CDR3 residues: CASSSQWSSAETQYF. CDR3 sequence (DNA): TGTGCCAGCAGTTCCCAATGGTCTTCGGCGGAGACCCAGTACTTC.

V and J are TRBV6-1 and TRBJ2-7; the D gene is possibly TRBD2 (7 bases). Between the trimmed V and J ends, which lost 3 bases and 1 base, there was a span of 10 bases. This CDR3 contains 14 residues. CDR1 and CDR2 (germline): MNHNS, SASEGT. DNA for the CDR3: TGTGCCAGCAGTGACAAGGGGGGGTCCTACGAGCAGTACGTC. Protein: CASSDKGGSYEQYV.